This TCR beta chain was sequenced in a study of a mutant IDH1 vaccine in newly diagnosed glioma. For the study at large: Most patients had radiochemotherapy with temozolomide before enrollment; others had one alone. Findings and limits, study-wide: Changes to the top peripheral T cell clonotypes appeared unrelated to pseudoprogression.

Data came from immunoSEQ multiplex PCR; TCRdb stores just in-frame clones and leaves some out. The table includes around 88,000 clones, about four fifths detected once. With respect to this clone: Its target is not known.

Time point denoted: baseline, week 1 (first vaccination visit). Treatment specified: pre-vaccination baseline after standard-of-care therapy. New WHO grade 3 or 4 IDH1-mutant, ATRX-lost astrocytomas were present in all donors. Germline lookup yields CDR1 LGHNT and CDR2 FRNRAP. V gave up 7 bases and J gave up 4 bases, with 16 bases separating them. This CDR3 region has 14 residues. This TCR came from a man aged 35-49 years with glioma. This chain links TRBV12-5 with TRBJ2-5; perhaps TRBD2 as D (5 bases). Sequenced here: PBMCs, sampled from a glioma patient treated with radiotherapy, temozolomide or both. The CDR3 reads CASAPTLEGETQYF. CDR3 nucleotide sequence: TGTGCTAGTGCTCCCACCCTAGAGGGAGAGACCCAGTACTTC.